Below, 14 T cell receptor beta chains from the same sample are listed, as sequenced in a study of cytomegalovirus exposure and HLA in healthy donors. Clones were read by immunoSEQ multiplex PCR, and TCRdb kept only the in-frame ones, dropping some. In the table there are over 200,000 clones, 90% of which are singletons. The source material was PBMCs. The receptors stem from a woman aged 18-35 years in good health and CMV-seronegative.

J is TRBJ1-5 and V is TRBV7-2; D may be TRBD1 (6 bases). Germline V lookup: CDR1 SGHTA, CDR2 FQGNSA. Trimming took 6 bases from V and 4 from J, leaving 13 bases between them. The CDR3 runs to 14 residues. CDR3 region: CASSSRGGNQPQHF. The CDR3 DNA reads TGTGCCAGCAGTTCAAGGGGGGGGAATCAGCCCCAGCATTTT.

The chain has TRBV29-1 and TRBJ1-2; 7 nucleotides align to TRBD1. The junction had 7 bases not matched to a gene; V was cut back by 4 bases and J by 8 bases. Germline CDR1 and CDR2: SQVTM and ANQGSEA. The CDR3 extends over 12 amino acids. CDR3 protein: CSVGQGIEGYTF. DNA of the CDR3: TGCAGCGTTGGACAGGGAATCGAAGGCTACACCTTC.

The chain carries TRBV9 and TRBJ2-1; D is possibly TRBD2 (6 bases). V gave up 4 bases and J gave up 3 bases, with 14 bases separating them. CDR1 and CDR2 (germline): SGDLS, YYNGEE. The length of the CDR3 is 15 residues. The CDR3 sequence: CASSPWGAGYNEQFF. The CDR3 region has the DNA TGTGCCAGCAGCCCCTGGGGAGCGGGCTACAATGAGCAGTTCTTC. Drawing the rest from reference TRBV9 and TRBJ2-1, the complete variable domain is DSGVTQTPKHLITATGQRVTLRCSPRSGDLSVYWYQQSLDQGLQFLIQYYNGEERAKGNILERFSAQQFPDLHSELNLSSLELGDSALYFCASSPWGAGYNEQFFGPGTRLTVL.

The rearrangement joins TRBV14 to TRBJ1-1, with D perhaps TRBD1 (5 bases). CDR3 length: 12 amino acids. Per germline, CDR1 SGHDN and CDR2 FVKESK. V was pared by 1 base and J by 11 bases, with 11 bases between. The CDR3 loop is CASSQVGGMAFF. The CDR3 nucleotides read TGTGCCAGCAGCCAAGTTGGGGGGATGGCTTTCTTT.

This clone was seen just once. This chain connects TRBV6-1 to TRBJ2-3; D is ambiguous. This CDR3 contains 16 residues. The V and J ends lost 4 bases and 3 bases respectively, with 17 bases between them. Germline V gene lookup returns CDR1 MNHNS and CDR2 SASEGT. CDR3 in amino acids: CASSAKTNPTTDTQYF. The CDR3 nucleotides read TGTGCCAGCAGTGCTAAGACAAATCCTACAACAGATACGCAGTATTTT.

The V call is TRBV5-1, the J call TRBJ1-5; possible D gene TRBD1, 5 bases. CDR3 length: 15 residues. Trimming removed 0 bases at V and 1 base at J, with 8 bases between. The germline CDR1 and CDR2 sequences are SGHRS and YFSETQ. The CDR3 coding sequence is TGCGCCAGCAGCTTGGAGGGGTTGAGCAATCAGCCCCAGCATTTT. Residues: CASSLEGLSNQPQHF. Full variable domain (rest looked up from reference TRBV5-1 and TRBJ1-5): KAGVTQTPRYLIKTRGQQVTLSCSPISGHRSVSWYQQTPGQGLQFLFEYFSETQRNKGNFPGRFSGRQFSNSRSEMNVSTLELGDSALYLCASSLEGLSNQPQHFGDGTRLSIL.

This clone was detected only a few times. The gene calls are TRBV27 and TRBJ1-5; D unclear. V lost 2 bases to trimming and J lost 4 bases, with 9 bases between them. Looked up from germline, CDR1 is MNHEY and CDR2 is SMNVEV (reference sequence). This CDR3 region has 14 residues. In DNA form, the CDR3 reads TGTGCCAGCAGTTTAATCCCAGGAAATCAGCCCCAGCATTTT. Amino acid sequence: CASSLIPGNQPQHF.

This clone was found once. The CDR3 DNA sequence: TGCAGCGTCCTGGGGAGTTACACTGAAGCTTTCTTT. This encodes CSVLGSYTEAFF. The J gene is TRBJ1-1, the V gene TRBV29-1; D is unresolved. This CDR3 contains 12 residues. CDR1 and CDR2 (germline): SQVTM, ANQGSEA. The V and J ends lost 6 bases and 3 bases respectively, with 11 bases between them.

V usage is TRBV13 and J usage is TRBJ2-5, with D maybe TRBD2 (6 bases). The CDR3 has 14 residues. The V gene's germline CDR1 is PRHDT and CDR2 FYEKMQ (reference sequence). V was cut by 5 bases and J by 5 bases, with 15 bases left in between. The CDR3 here is CASSHRLVVETQYF. Written as DNA, the CDR3 is TGTGCCAGCAGCCACCGACTAGTGGTCGAGACCCAGTACTTC.

This chain uses TRBV4-1 with TRBJ2-3; 13 bases fit TRBD2. Looked up from germline, CDR1 is MGHRA and CDR2 is YSYEKL. The V and J ends lost 4 bases and 4 bases, in that order; junction bases with no gene match: 5. CDR3 length: 16 residues. CDR3 nucleotides: TGCGCCAGCAGCCTTACTAGCGGGGGGGATGCAGATACGCAGTATTTT. Its protein product is CASSLTSGGDADTQYF.

The chain has TRBV4-1 and TRBJ1-2; 8 bases are a match to TRBD1. Germline CDR1 and CDR2: MGHRA and YSYEKL. V was pared by 3 bases and J by 4 bases, with 4 bases of the junction left unmatched. The CDR3 totals 14 residues. As DNA, the CDR3 is TGCGCCAGCAGCCACCCAGGGGGCATCTATGGCTACACCTTC. This gives the protein CASSHPGGIYGYTF.

This clone was observed once. The chain is built from TRBV5-4 and TRBJ2-7; 7 nucleotides line up with TRBD1. Germline V CDR1 and CDR2: SGHNT, YYREEE (reference sequence). V was clipped by 0 bases and J by 6 bases; unmatched bases: 3. This CDR3 contains 13 residues. The CDR3 nucleotides read TGTGCCAGCAGCTTGGGGCAGGGGGTCGAGCAGTACTTC. Its translation: CASSLGQGVEQYF.

The CDR3 loop is CASGGTGPFEKLFF. In DNA, the CDR3 is TGTGCCAGCGGAGGGACAGGGCCCTTCGAAAAACTGTTTTTT. The chain couples TRBV6-5 to TRBJ1-4; 9 nucleotides agree with TRBD1. The germline V gene has CDR1 MNHEY and CDR2 SVGAGI. CDR3 length: 14 amino acids. The V gene end was trimmed by 8 bases and the J gene end by 8 bases; junction bases not matched to a gene: 9.

The chain employs TRBV27 and TRBJ1-4; TRBD1 aligns across 7 bases. V lost 5 bases and J lost 7; bases outside the gene matches: 16. Looked up from germline, CDR1 is MNHEY and CDR2 is SMNVEV (reference sequence). The CDR3 covers 17 residues. As DNA, the CDR3 is TGTGCCAGCAGTCCTACATCGCTGACAGGGCCCTCTGAAAAACTGTTTTTT. Translation: CASSPTSLTGPSEKLFF.